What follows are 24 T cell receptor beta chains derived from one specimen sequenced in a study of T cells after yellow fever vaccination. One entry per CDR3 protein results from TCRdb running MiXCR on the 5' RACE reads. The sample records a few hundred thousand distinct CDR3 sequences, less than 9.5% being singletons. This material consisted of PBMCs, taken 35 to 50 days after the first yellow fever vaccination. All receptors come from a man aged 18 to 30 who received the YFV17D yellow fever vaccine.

In DNA, the CDR3 is TGTGCCAGCAGCCCATGGACTACTAGGGAGCAGTTCTTC. Protein: CASSPWTTREQFF. This chain connects TRBV7-9 to TRBJ2-1; D possibly corresponds to TRBD2 (6 bases). The germline V gene encodes CDR1 SEHNR and CDR2 FQNEAQ (reference sequence). V was trimmed by 5 bases and J by 10 bases, leaving 15 bases between them. The CDR3 is made up of 13 amino acids.

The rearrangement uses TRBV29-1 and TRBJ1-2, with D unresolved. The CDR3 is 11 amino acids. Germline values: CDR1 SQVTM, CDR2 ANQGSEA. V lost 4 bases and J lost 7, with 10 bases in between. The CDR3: CSVAPEGGYTF. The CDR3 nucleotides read TGCAGCGTTGCCCCCGAGGGTGGCTACACCTTC. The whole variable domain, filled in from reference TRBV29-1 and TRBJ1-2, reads SAVISQKPSRDICQRGTSLTIQCQVDSQVTMMFWYRQQPGQSLTLIATANQGSEATYESGFVIDKFPISRPNLTFSTLTVSNMSPEDSSIYLCSVAPEGGYTFGSGTRLTVV.

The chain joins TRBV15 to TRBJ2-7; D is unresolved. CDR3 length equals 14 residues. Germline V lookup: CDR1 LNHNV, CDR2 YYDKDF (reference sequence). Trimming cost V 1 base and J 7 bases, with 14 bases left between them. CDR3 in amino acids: CATSRVTPGQEQYF. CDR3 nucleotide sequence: TGTGCCACCAGCAGAGTTACTCCGGGTCAGGAGCAGTACTTC.

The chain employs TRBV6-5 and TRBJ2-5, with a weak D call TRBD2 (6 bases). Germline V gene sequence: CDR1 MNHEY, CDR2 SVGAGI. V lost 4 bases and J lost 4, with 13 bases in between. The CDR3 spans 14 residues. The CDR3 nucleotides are TGTGCCAGCAGTTCACTAGCAAGCAGAGAGACCCAGTACTTC. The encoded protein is CASSSLASRETQYF.

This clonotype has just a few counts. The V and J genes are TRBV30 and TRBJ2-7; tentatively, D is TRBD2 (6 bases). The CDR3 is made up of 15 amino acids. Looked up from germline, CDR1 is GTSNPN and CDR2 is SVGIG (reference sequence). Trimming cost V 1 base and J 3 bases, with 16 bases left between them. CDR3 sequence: CAWSALGGWDYEQYF. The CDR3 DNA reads TGTGCCTGGAGTGCCCTGGGGGGTTGGGACTACGAGCAGTACTTC.

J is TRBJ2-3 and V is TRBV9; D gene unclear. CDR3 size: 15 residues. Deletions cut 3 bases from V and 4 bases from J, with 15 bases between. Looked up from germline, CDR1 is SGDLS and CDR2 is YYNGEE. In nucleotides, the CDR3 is TGTGCCAGCAGCGGGCCCCCGACACCGGCAGATACGCAGTATTTT. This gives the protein CASSGPPTPADTQYF.

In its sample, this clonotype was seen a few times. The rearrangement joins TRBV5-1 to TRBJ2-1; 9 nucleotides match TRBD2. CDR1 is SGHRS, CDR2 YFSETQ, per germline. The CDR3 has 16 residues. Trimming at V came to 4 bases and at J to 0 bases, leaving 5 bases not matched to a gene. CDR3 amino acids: CASSGSGGLSYNEQFF. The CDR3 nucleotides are TGCGCCAGCAGCGGTAGCGGGGGCCTCTCCTACAATGAGCAGTTCTTC.

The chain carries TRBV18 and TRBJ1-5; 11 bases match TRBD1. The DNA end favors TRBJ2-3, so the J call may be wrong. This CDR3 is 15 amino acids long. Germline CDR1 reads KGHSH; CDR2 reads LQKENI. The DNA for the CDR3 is TGTGCCAGCTCACGGGACAGGGGGTTTGGTCAGCCCCAGTATTTT. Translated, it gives CASSRDRGFGQPQYF.

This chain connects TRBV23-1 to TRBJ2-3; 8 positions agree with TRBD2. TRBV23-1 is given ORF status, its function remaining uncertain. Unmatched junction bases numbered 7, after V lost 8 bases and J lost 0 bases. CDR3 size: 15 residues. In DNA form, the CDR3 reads TGCGCCAGCTCACAAGGCGGGGGGAGCACAGATACGCAGTATTTT. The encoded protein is CASSQGGGSTDTQYF.

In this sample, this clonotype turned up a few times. For the CDR3, the DNA is TGTGCCAGCGATCGGGGGGCAGGGGAGACCCAGTACTTC. Amino acids: CASDRGAGETQYF. The chain is built from TRBV2 and TRBJ2-5, with D possibly matching TRBD2 (7 bases). The CDR3 has 13 amino acids. The ends were cut back, 8 bases at V and 5 bases at J, with 15 bases in the middle. Germline V gene data show CDR1 as SNHLY and CDR2 as FYNNEI.

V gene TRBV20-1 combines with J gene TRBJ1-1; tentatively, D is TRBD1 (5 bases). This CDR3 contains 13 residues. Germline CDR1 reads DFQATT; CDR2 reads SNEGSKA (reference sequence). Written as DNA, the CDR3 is TGCCTTTCGCCCAGGGAAGTCAACACTGAAGCTTTCTTT. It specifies CLSPREVNTEAFF.

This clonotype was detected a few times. CDR3 coding DNA: TGTGCCAGCAGCTTGGACAGTGATCAGCCCCAGCATTTT. Amino acids: CASSLDSDQPQHF. The rearrangement joins TRBV5-4 to TRBJ1-5, with D uncertain. Germline V gene sequence: CDR1 SGHNT, CDR2 YYREEE (reference sequence). The CDR3 length is 13 residues. Trimming took off 0 bases at V and 5 bases at J, with 6 bases between the two ends.

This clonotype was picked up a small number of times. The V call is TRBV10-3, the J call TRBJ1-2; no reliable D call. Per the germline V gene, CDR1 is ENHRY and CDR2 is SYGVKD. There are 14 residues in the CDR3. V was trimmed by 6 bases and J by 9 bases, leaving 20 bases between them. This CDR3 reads CAIRPTESSSSYTF. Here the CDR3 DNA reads TGTGCCATCAGACCGACGGAGTCCTCCTCGAGCTACACCTTC.

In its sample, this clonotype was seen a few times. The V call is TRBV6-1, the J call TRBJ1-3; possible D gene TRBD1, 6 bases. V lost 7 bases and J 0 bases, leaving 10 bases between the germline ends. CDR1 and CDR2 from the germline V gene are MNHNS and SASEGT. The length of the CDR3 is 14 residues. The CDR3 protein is CASIRGPSGNTIYF. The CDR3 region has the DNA TGTGCCAGCATCAGGGGACCCTCTGGAAACACCATATATTTT.

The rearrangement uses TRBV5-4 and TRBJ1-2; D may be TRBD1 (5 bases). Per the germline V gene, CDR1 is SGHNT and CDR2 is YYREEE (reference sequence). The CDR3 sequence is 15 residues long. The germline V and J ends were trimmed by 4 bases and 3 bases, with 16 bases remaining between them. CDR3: CASSVRQPLYYGYTF. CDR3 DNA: TGTGCCAGCAGCGTACGACAGCCCCTTTACTATGGCTACACCTTC.

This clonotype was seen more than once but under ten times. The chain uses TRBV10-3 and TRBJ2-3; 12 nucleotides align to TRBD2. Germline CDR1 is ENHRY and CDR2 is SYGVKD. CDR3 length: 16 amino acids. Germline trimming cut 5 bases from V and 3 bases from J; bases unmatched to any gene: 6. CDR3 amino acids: CAISRRTSGETDTQYF. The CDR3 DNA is TGTGCCATCAGTAGACGGACTAGCGGGGAAACAGATACGCAGTATTTT.

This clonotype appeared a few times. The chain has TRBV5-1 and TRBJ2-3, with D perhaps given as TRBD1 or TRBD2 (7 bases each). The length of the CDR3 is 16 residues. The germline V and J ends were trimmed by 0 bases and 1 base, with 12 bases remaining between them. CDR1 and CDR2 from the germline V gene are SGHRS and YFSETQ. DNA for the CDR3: TGCGCCAGCAGCTTGGCCCAGGGGGGGGGCACAGATACGCAGTATTTT. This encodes CASSLAQGGGTDTQYF.

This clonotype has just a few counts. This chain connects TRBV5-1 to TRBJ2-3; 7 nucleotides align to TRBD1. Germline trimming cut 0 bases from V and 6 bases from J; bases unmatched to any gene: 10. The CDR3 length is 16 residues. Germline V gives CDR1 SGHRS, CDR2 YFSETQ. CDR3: CASSLGGQPGRDTQYF. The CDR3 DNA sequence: TGCGCCAGCAGCTTGGGGGGACAGCCCGGACGGGATACGCAGTATTTT.

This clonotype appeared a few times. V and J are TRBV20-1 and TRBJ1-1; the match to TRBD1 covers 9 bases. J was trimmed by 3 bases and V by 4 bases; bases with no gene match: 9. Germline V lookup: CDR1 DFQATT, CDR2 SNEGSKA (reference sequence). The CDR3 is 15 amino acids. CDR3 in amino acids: CSATQGAGLYTEAFF. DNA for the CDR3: TGCAGTGCTACACAGGGGGCGGGTTTATACACTGAAGCTTTCTTT.

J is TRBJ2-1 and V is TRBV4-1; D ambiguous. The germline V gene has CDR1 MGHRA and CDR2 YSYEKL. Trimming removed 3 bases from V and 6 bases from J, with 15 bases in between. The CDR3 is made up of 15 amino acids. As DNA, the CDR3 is TGCGCCAGCAGCCACCTGACCGCCCCTAGCAATGAGCAGTTCTTC. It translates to CASSHLTAPSNEQFF.

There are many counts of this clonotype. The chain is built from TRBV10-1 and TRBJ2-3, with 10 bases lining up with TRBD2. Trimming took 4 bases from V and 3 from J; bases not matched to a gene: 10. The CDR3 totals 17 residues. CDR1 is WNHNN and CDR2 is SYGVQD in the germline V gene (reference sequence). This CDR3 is CASSATGLAISTDTQYF. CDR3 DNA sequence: TGCGCCAGCAGTGCGACGGGACTAGCGATAAGTACAGATACGCAGTATTTT.

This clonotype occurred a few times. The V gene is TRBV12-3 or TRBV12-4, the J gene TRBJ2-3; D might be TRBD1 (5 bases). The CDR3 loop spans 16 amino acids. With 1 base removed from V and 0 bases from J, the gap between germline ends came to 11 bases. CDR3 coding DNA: TGTGCCAGCAGTTTAGTCAGGGAAACTAGCACAGATACGCAGTATTTT. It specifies CASSLVRETSTDTQYF.

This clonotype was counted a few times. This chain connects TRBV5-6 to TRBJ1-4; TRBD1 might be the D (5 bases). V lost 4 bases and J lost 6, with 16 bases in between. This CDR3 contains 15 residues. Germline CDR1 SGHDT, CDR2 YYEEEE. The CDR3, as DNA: TGTGCCAGCAGCCCAGGGCCACGGGGGGATGAAAAACTGTTTTTT. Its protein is CASSPGPRGDEKLFF.

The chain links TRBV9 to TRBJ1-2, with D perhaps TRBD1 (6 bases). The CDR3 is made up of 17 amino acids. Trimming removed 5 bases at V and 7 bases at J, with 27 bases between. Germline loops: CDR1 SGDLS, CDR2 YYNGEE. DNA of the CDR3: TGTGCCAGCAGACCCGTAGCCCCCTACACAGGGAACGGTGGCTACACCTTC. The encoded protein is CASRPVAPYTGNGGYTF.